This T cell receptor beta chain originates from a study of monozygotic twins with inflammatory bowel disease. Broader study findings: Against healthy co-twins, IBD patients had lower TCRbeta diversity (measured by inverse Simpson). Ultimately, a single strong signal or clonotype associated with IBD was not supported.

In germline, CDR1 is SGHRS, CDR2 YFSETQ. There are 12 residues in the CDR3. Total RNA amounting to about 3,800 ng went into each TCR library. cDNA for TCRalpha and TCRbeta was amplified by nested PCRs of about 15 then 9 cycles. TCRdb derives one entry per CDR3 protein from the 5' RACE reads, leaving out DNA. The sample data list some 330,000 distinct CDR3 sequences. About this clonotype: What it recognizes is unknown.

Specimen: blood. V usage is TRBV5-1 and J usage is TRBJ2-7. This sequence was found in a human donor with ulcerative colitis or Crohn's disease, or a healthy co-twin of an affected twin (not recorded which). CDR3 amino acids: CASRDPFQEQYF.